These 6 T cell receptor beta chains were sequenced from one sample in a study of shared clonotypes between healthy human individuals. The protocol was immunoSEQ multiplex PCR, while the TCRdb copy is restricted to in-frame clones and leaves out a portion. The repertoire consists of approximately 500,000 clones, with about 72% occurring once and the leading ten covering approximately 12%. Source material: PBMCs. The receptors shown here come from a woman aged 40 to 50 in good health. Some clones in this sample may be carry-over from other donors' samples.

The chain couples TRBV5-8 to TRBJ1-2, with 7 bases matching TRBD1. Germline assignment: CDR1 SGHTS and CDR2 YDEGEE. The ends lost 3 bases at V and 0 bases at J; junction bases unmatched: 8. The CDR3 loop spans 16 amino acids. CDR3 bases: TGTGCCAGCAGCTGGCAGACAGGGCTAGCTAACTATGGCTACACCTTC. Protein: CASSWQTGLANYGYTF.

The CDR3, as DNA: TGTGCCAGCAGGGGGGTACAGGTAAATCAGCCCCAGCATTTT. This sequence encodes CASRGVQVNQPQHF. The V call is TRBV6-1, the J call TRBJ1-5, with a possible D match to TRBD1 (5 bases). The CDR3 contains 14 residues. V shed 6 bases and J shed 4 bases, with 13 bases lying between them. Germline CDR1 is MNHNS and CDR2 is SASEGT.

The chain joins TRBV6-1 to TRBJ2-1, with TRBD2 matching over 11 bases. The germline CDR1 and CDR2 sequences are MNHNS and SASEGT. CDR3 size: 17 residues. Trimming cost V 3 bases and J 7 bases; bases outside gene matches: 11. The CDR3 reads CASSDRISSGRANEQFF. DNA of the CDR3: TGTGCCAGCAGTGACCGTATTAGTAGCGGGAGGGCTAATGAGCAGTTCTTC.

The rearrangement uses TRBV2 and TRBJ1-2; the D gene is possibly TRBD1 (6 bases). Per germline, CDR1 SNHLY and CDR2 FYNNEI. This CDR3 has 13 amino acids. With 1 base removed from V and 5 bases from J, the gap between germline ends came to 8 bases. The CDR3 nucleotides are TGTGCCAGCAGTGAAGACAGGGTGTATGGCTACACCTTC. Its protein product is CASSEDRVYGYTF.

Concerning this clone: A far larger clone differs by one base, so this is likely a read error. CDR3 residues: CAWSRVGLYVELFF. The CDR3 DNA reads TGTGCCTGGAGTCGGGTAGGGTTGTACGTGGAGCTGTTTTTT. V is TRBV30 and J is TRBJ2-2; no firm D call. Germline-derived CDR1 and CDR2 are GTSNPN and SVGIG (reference sequence). Trimming left V 2 bases short and J 10 bases short, with 17 bases between. This CDR3 has 14 amino acids.

In the case of this clone: Compared with germline, one end of the junction differs, possibly owing to a read error. The CDR3 protein is CVSKSGRAVGYNEQFF. The CDR3 coding sequence is TGTGTCAGCAAAAGCGGGAGGGCCGTAGGCTACAATGAGCAGTTCTTC. V and J are TRBV28 and TRBJ2-1; 10 bases agree with TRBD2. Germline V gene sequence: CDR1 MDHEN, CDR2 SYDVKM. The CDR3 is made up of 16 amino acids. Variable domain in full (rest from reference TRBV28 and TRBJ2-1): DVKVTQSSRYLVKRTGEKVFLECVQDMDHENMFWYRQDPGLGLRLIYFSYDVKMKEKGDIPEGYSVSREKKERFSLILESASTNQTSMYLCVSKSGRAVGYNEQFFGPGTRLTVL.